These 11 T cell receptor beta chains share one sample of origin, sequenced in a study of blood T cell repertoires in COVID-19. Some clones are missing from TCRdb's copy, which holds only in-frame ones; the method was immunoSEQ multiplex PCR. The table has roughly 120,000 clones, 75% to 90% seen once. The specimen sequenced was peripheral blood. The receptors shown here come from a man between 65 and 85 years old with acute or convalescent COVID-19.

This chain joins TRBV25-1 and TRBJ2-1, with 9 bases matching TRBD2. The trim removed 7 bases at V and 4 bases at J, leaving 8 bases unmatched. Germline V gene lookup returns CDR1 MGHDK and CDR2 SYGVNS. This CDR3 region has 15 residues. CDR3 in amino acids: CASTAGGPYYNEQFF. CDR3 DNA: TGTGCCAGCACCGCGGGGGGGCCTTATTACAATGAGCAGTTCTTC.

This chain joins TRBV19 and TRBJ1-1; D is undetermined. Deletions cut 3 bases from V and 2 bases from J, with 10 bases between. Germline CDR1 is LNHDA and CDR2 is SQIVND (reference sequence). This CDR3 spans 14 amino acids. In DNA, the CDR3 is TGTGCCAGTAGTATCGGCCGGGATAACACTGAAGCTTTCTTT. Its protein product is CASSIGRDNTEAFF. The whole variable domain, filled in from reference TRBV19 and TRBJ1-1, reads DGGITQSPKYLFRKEGQNVTLSCEQNLNHDAMYWYRQDPGQGLRLIYYSQIVNDFQKGDIAEGYSVSREKKESFPLTVTSAQKNPTAFYLCASSIGRDNTEAFFGQGTRLTVV.

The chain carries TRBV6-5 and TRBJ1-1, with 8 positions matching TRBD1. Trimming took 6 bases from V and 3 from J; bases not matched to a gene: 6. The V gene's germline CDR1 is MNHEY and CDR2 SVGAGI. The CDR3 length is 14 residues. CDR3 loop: CASSRGRGDTEAFF. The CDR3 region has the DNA TGTGCCAGCAGCAGGGGGCGCGGGGACACTGAAGCTTTCTTT.

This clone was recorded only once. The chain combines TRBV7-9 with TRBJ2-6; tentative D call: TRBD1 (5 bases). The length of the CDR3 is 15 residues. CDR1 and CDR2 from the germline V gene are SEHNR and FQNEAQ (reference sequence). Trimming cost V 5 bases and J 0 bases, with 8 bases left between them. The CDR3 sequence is CASSPTGSGANVLTF. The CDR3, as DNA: TGTGCCAGCAGCCCCACAGGCTCTGGGGCCAACGTCCTGACTTTC.

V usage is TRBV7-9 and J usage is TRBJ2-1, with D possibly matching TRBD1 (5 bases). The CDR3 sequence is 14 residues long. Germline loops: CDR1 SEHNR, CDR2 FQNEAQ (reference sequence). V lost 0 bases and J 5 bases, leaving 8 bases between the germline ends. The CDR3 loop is CASSLAQGDNEQFF. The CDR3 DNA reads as TGTGCCAGCAGCTTAGCCCAGGGCGACAATGAGCAGTTCTTC.

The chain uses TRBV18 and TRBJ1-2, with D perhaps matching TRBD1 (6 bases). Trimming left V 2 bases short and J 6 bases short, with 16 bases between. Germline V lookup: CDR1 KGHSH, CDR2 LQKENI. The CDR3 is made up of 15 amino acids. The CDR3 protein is CASSPNREITDGYTF. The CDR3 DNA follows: TGTGCCAGCTCACCAAACAGGGAAATAACGGATGGCTACACCTTC.

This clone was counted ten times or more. CDR3 amino acids: CASSKSGQGVDRPQFF. CDR3 DNA sequence: TGTGCCAGCTCCAAGAGCGGACAGGGGGTCGATCGCCCGCAGTTCTTC. V gene TRBV27 combines with J gene TRBJ2-1, with 10 bases fitting TRBD1. The ends lost 8 bases at V and 12 bases at J; junction bases unmatched: 19. Germline values: CDR1 MNHEY, CDR2 SMNVEV (reference sequence). The CDR3 runs 16 residues.

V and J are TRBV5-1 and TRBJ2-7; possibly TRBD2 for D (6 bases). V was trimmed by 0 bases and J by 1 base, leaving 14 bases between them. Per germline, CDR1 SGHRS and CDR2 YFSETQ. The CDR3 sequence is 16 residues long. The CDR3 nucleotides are TGCGCCAGCAGCTTGGCGCCGGGCGCGGGATCCTACGAGCAGTACTTC. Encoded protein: CASSLAPGAGSYEQYF. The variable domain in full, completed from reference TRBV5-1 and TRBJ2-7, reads KAGVTQTPRYLIKTRGQQVTLSCSPISGHRSVSWYQQTPGQGLQFLFEYFSETQRNKGNFPGRFSGRQFSNSRSEMNVSTLELGDSALYLCASSLAPGAGSYEQYFGPGTRLTVT.

CDR3 bases: TGCGCCAGCAGCATTACGGTGAACACTGAAGCTTTCTTT. This encodes CASSITVNTEAFF. The chain combines TRBV5-1 with TRBJ1-1; D is ambiguous. Trimming stripped 4 bases from V and 0 bases from J, with 7 bases between. The CDR3 is made up of 13 amino acids. The V gene's germline CDR1 is SGHRS and CDR2 YFSETQ. The full variable domain, rest sourced from reference TRBV5-1 and TRBJ1-1, is KAGVTQTPRYLIKTRGQQVTLSCSPISGHRSVSWYQQTPGQGLQFLFEYFSETQRNKGNFPGRFSGRQFSNSRSEMNVSTLELGDSALYLCASSITVNTEAFFGQGTRLTVV.

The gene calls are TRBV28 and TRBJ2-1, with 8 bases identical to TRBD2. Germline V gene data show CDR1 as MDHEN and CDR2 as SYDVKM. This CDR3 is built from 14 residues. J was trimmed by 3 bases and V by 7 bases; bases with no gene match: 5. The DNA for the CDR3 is TGTGCCAGCACCGGGGGGGGGAACTACAATGAGCAGTTCTTC. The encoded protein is CASTGGGNYNEQFF. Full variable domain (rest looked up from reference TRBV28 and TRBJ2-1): DVKVTQSSRYLVKRTGEKVFLECVQDMDHENMFWYRQDPGLGLRLIYFSYDVKMKEKGDIPEGYSVSREKKERFSLILESASTNQTSMYLCASTGGGNYNEQFFGPGTRLTVL.

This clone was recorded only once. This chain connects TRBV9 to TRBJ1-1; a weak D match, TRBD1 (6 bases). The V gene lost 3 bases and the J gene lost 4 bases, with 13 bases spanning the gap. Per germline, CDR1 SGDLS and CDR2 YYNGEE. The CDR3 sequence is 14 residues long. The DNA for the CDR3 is TGTGCCAGCAGCGCCGACAGGAGCAGCACTGAAGCTTTCTTT. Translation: CASSADRSSTEAFF.